These T cell receptor beta chains were read from a single sample in a study of shared clonotypes between healthy human individuals. Data came from immunoSEQ multiplex PCR; TCRdb stores just in-frame clones and leaves some out. The sample carries around 2,000,000 clones, approximately 94% recorded once. The sample consisted of naive CD8+ T cells from PBMCs. The receptors derive from a man aged 18 to 35 in good health. Some clones in this sample may be carry-over from other donors' samples. Both conserved end residues are part of each CDR3. Each record gives: CDR3 length, clone size, J gene, D gene, V gene, CDR3 DNA, CDR3 protein. A D gene is named only where the DNA matches it firmly. The size field is filled for only some rows; it gives once, few, many or a size class.

CDR3 length: 15
clone size: .
J gene: TRBJ2-2
D gene: TRBD2
V gene: TRBV9
CDR3 DNA: TGTGCCAGCAGCGTAAGCGGGAGTAACACCGGGGAGCTGTTTTTT
CDR3 protein: CASSVSGSNTGELFF

CDR3 length: 12
clone size: .
J gene: TRBJ2-1
D gene: .
V gene: TRBV29-1
CDR3 DNA: TGCAGCGTTGGGGGGCAGCGGGGTGAGCAGTTCTTC
CDR3 protein: CSVGGQRGEQFF

CDR3 length: 19
clone size: .
J gene: TRBJ1-5
D gene: .
V gene: TRBV23-1
CDR3 DNA: TGCGCCAGCAGTCTTGATAGAGCAGGACTCTTTGAAGCCAATCAGCCCCAGCATTTT
CDR3 protein: CASSLDRAGLFEANQPQHF

CDR3 length: 18
clone size: .
J gene: TRBJ2-5
D gene: TRBD2
V gene: TRBV7-9
CDR3 DNA: TGTGCCAGCAGCTTACTCCCCCTCGTAGCGGGGTACCAAGAGACCCAGTACTTC
CDR3 protein: CASSLLPLVAGYQETQYF

CDR3 length: 14
clone size: .
J gene: TRBJ2-7
D gene: TRBD2
V gene: TRBV29-1
CDR3 DNA: TGCAGCGTACTATCTAGCGGGAGACGCTACGAGCAGTACTTC
CDR3 protein: CSVLSSGRRYEQYF

CDR3 length: 17
clone size: .
J gene: TRBJ1-4
D gene: .
V gene: TRBV21-1
CDR3 DNA: TGTGCCAGCAGCAAAGGGGGTGAGGGACAGGGGTATGAAAAACTGTTTTTT
CDR3 protein: CASSKGGEGQGYEKLFF

CDR3 length: 14
clone size: .
J gene: TRBJ1-5
D gene: .
V gene: TRBV27
CDR3 DNA: TGTGCCAGCAGAGACATAATTAGCAATCAGCCCCAGCATTTT
CDR3 protein: CASRDIISNQPQHF

CDR3 length: 14
clone size: .
J gene: TRBJ2-5
D gene: .
V gene: TRBV28
CDR3 DNA: TGTGCCAGCAGTTTAGGTGACATGAGGGAGACCCAGTACTTC
CDR3 protein: CASSLGDMRETQYF

CDR3 length: 13
clone size: .
J gene: TRBJ1-2
D gene: .
V gene: TRBV28
CDR3 DNA: TGTGCCAGCAGTTCCGGGTTGTACTATGGCTACACCTTC
CDR3 protein: CASSSGLYYGYTF

CDR3 length: 16
clone size: .
J gene: TRBJ2-3
D gene: TRBD2
V gene: TRBV2
CDR3 DNA: TGTGCCAGCAGTGGATTAGCGGGAAGGCCCACAGATACGCAGTATTTT
CDR3 protein: CASSGLAGRPTDTQYF

CDR3 length: 15
clone size: .
J gene: TRBJ1-3
D gene: .
V gene: TRBV9
CDR3 DNA: TGTGCCAGCAGCGTAAAAGGGGACTCTGGAAACACCATATATTTT
CDR3 protein: CASSVKGDSGNTIYF

CDR3 length: 13
clone size: .
J gene: TRBJ1-5
D gene: .
V gene: TRBV12-1
CDR3 DNA: TGTGCCAGCAGCTTTTGGGCTTATCAGCCCCAGCATTTT
CDR3 protein: CASSFWAYQPQHF

CDR3 length: 13
clone size: .
J gene: TRBJ2-2
D gene: .
V gene: TRBV9
CDR3 DNA: TGTGCCAGCAGCGCCCAGGGACGAGGGGAGCTGTTTTTT
CDR3 protein: CASSAQGRGELFF

CDR3 length: 15
clone size: .
J gene: TRBJ2-7
D gene: .
V gene: TRBV9
CDR3 DNA: TGTGCCAGCAGCGTGTTCGGGGGCGTGGGCAACGAGCAGTACTTC
CDR3 protein: CASSVFGGVGNEQYF

CDR3 length: 16
clone size: once
J gene: TRBJ2-2
D gene: TRBD2
V gene: TRBV28
CDR3 DNA: TGTGCCAGCAGTCTCCGGACTAGCGGGAGGGGCGGGGAGCTGTTTTTT
CDR3 protein: CASSLRTSGRGGELFF

CDR3 length: 16
clone size: .
J gene: TRBJ2-1
D gene: TRBD2
V gene: TRBV5-8
CDR3 DNA: TGTGCCAGCAGCTTGGCTGCGGGAGGATCCTACAATGAGCAGTTCTTC
CDR3 protein: CASSLAAGGSYNEQFF

CDR3 length: 14
clone size: .
J gene: TRBJ2-5
D gene: .
V gene: TRBV7-7
CDR3 DNA: TGTGCCAGCAGCTCCCGGGGGCTGCAAGAGACCCAGTACTTC
CDR3 protein: CASSSRGLQETQYF

CDR3 length: 13
clone size: .
J gene: TRBJ1-4
D gene: .
V gene: TRBV21-1
CDR3 DNA: TGTGCCAGCAGCAGAAGGGACCGTGAAAAACTGTTTTTT
CDR3 protein: CASSRRDREKLFF

CDR3 length: 15
clone size: .
J gene: TRBJ1-2
D gene: .
V gene: TRBV6-5
CDR3 DNA: TGTGCCAGCACCCCCCTTGGCGAGGGGTACTATGGCTACACCTTC
CDR3 protein: CASTPLGEGYYGYTF

CDR3 length: 16
clone size: .
J gene: TRBJ1-1
D gene: TRBD1
V gene: TRBV28
CDR3 DNA: TGTGCCAGCAGATCCGAGACAGGGGGCGCGAACACTGAAGCTTTCTTT
CDR3 protein: CASRSETGGANTEAFF

CDR3 length: 15
clone size: .
J gene: TRBJ2-7
D gene: TRBD2
V gene: TRBV13
CDR3 DNA: TGTGCCAGCAGCCCAAGGCAGGCTAGCGGCTACGAGCAGTACTTC
CDR3 protein: CASSPRQASGYEQYF

CDR3 length: 17
clone size: .
J gene: TRBJ2-1
D gene: .
V gene: TRBV4-1
CDR3 DNA: TGCGCCAGCAGCCAAGATCCCCCTAGACGCTCCTACAATGAGCAGTTCTTC
CDR3 protein: CASSQDPPRRSYNEQFF

CDR3 length: 15
clone size: .
J gene: TRBJ2-2
D gene: .
V gene: TRBV27
CDR3 DNA: TGTGCCAGCAAAACTCGACAGAGGAACACCGGGGAGCTGTTTTTT
CDR3 protein: CASKTRQRNTGELFF

CDR3 length: 17
clone size: .
J gene: TRBJ2-7
D gene: TRBD2
V gene: TRBV4-1
CDR3 DNA: TGCGCCAGCAGCCACAAGGAACTAGCGGGAGCGAACTACGAGCAGTACTTC
CDR3 protein: CASSHKELAGANYEQYF

CDR3 length: 15
clone size: .
J gene: TRBJ2-1
D gene: TRBD2
V gene: TRBV13
CDR3 DNA: TGTGCCAGCAGCTTACGCCGGGAGGGGATCAATGAGCAGTTCTTC
CDR3 protein: CASSLRREGINEQFF

CDR3 length: 15
clone size: .
J gene: TRBJ2-5
D gene: .
V gene: TRBV7-2
CDR3 DNA: TGTGCCAGCAGCTTCCGGGACTGGGACCAAGAGACCCAGTACTTC
CDR3 protein: CASSFRDWDQETQYF

CDR3 length: 14
clone size: .
J gene: TRBJ2-7
D gene: TRBD1
V gene: TRBV7-9
CDR3 DNA: TGTGCCAGCAGCTCCTTGACAGGGCGGTACGAGCAGTACTTC
CDR3 protein: CASSSLTGRYEQYF

CDR3 length: 12
clone size: .
J gene: TRBJ2-7
D gene: .
V gene: TRBV7-8
CDR3 DNA: TGTGCCAGCAGCTTAGGTCGGGTAGAGCAGTACTTC
CDR3 protein: CASSLGRVEQYF

CDR3 length: 15
clone size: .
J gene: TRBJ2-7
D gene: .
V gene: TRBV6-4
CDR3 DNA: TGTGCCAGCAGCCCCTACGGGAGCCCTTCCTACGAGCAGTACTTC
CDR3 protein: CASSPYGSPSYEQYF

CDR3 length: 19
clone size: .
J gene: TRBJ2-3
D gene: TRBD2
V gene: TRBV9
CDR3 DNA: TGTGCCAGCAGCCAAGGCCCAAAACTAGCGGGAGGGGGCAGGGATACGCAGTATTTT
CDR3 protein: CASSQGPKLAGGGRDTQYF

CDR3 length: 12
clone size: .
J gene: TRBJ1-1
D gene: .
V gene: TRBV9
CDR3 DNA: TGTGCCAGCAGCGCCGGGGGCCAGGAAGCTTTCTTT
CDR3 protein: CASSAGGQEAFF

CDR3 length: 13
clone size: .
J gene: TRBJ2-1
D gene: TRBD2
V gene: TRBV10-3
CDR3 DNA: TGTGCCATAGGACTAGCGGCCTACAATGAGCAGTTCTTC
CDR3 protein: CAIGLAAYNEQFF

CDR3 length: 14
clone size: .
J gene: TRBJ1-2
D gene: .
V gene: TRBV27
CDR3 DNA: TGTGCCAGCTCCTCCCAAAGGTCGCGATATGGCTACACCTTC
CDR3 protein: CASSSQRSRYGYTF

CDR3 length: 14
clone size: .
J gene: TRBJ2-7
D gene: .
V gene: TRBV27
CDR3 DNA: TGTGCCAGCAGTTTATATGGCGGGGCCTACGAGCAGTACTTC
CDR3 protein: CASSLYGGAYEQYF

CDR3 length: 12
clone size: .
J gene: TRBJ2-1
D gene: .
V gene: TRBV7-9
CDR3 DNA: TGTGCCAGCAGCCCGGTCGACAATGAGCAGTTCTTC
CDR3 protein: CASSPVDNEQFF

CDR3 length: 14
clone size: .
J gene: TRBJ2-7
D gene: TRBD1
V gene: TRBV10-2
CDR3 DNA: TGCGCCAGCAGTGAGTGGGGACAGGACTACGAGCAGTACTTC
CDR3 protein: CASSEWGQDYEQYF

CDR3 length: 18
clone size: once
J gene: TRBJ2-2
D gene: .
V gene: TRBV7-8
CDR3 DNA: TGTGCCAGCAGCTTAGGGGGGAGGAGGTTTTATAACGCCGGGGAGCTGTTTTTT
CDR3 protein: CASSLGGRRFYNAGELFF

CDR3 length: 17
clone size: .
J gene: TRBJ2-3
D gene: TRBD1
V gene: TRBV7-8
CDR3 DNA: TGTGCCAGCAGCTCGGGGGACAGGGGGCTCCGCACAGATACGCAGTATTTT
CDR3 protein: CASSSGDRGLRTDTQYF

CDR3 length: 12
clone size: .
J gene: TRBJ2-3
D gene: .
V gene: TRBV5-1
CDR3 DNA: TGCGCCAGCAGTCCCAGGTCGGATACGCAGTATTTT
CDR3 protein: CASSPRSDTQYF

CDR3 length: 17
clone size: .
J gene: TRBJ1-4
D gene: TRBD1
V gene: TRBV10-3
CDR3 DNA: TGTGCCATCAGTGAATATGGCAGGGGGAACATTAATGAAAAACTGTTTTTT
CDR3 protein: CAISEYGRGNINEKLFF

CDR3 length: 13
clone size: .
J gene: TRBJ1-6
D gene: .
V gene: TRBV4-1
CDR3 DNA: TGCGCCAGCAGCCAAGTGCCGGGTTCACCCCTCCACTTT
CDR3 protein: CASSQVPGSPLHF

CDR3 length: 15
clone size: .
J gene: TRBJ2-1
D gene: TRBD1
V gene: TRBV27
CDR3 DNA: TGTGCCAGCAGTTTAGGGACAGCAAGATACAATGAGCAGTTCTTC
CDR3 protein: CASSLGTARYNEQFF

CDR3 length: 15
clone size: .
J gene: TRBJ1-1
D gene: .
V gene: TRBV6-5
CDR3 DNA: TGTGCCAGCAGTTACCGCGCAGGGAGGAACACTGAAGCTTTCTTT
CDR3 protein: CASSYRAGRNTEAFF

CDR3 length: 17
clone size: .
J gene: TRBJ2-1
D gene: TRBD2
V gene: TRBV5-1
CDR3 DNA: TGCGCCAGCAGCCCGGGGACTAGCGGGGGACCCTACAATGAGCAGTTCTTC
CDR3 protein: CASSPGTSGGPYNEQFF

CDR3 length: 14
clone size: .
J gene: TRBJ2-7
D gene: .
V gene: TRBV7-6
CDR3 DNA: TGTGCCAGCAGCTTAGGTCCGGGCCCCTACGAGCAGTACTTC
CDR3 protein: CASSLGPGPYEQYF

CDR3 length: 15
clone size: .
J gene: TRBJ2-7
D gene: TRBD2
V gene: TRBV2
CDR3 DNA: TGTGCCAGCAGCCCCGGGACTAGCGGGAGTAGCGAGCAGTACTTC
CDR3 protein: CASSPGTSGSSEQYF

CDR3 length: 14
clone size: .
J gene: TRBJ2-3
D gene: .
V gene: TRBV2
CDR3 DNA: TGTGCCAGCAGTGAAAGGACAGATGGCCGATGCCCGGGTTTT
CDR3 protein: CASSERTDGRCPGF

CDR3 length: 16
clone size: .
J gene: TRBJ2-1
D gene: .
V gene: TRBV11-3
CDR3 DNA: TGTGCCAGCAGCTTAGATAGAGGCTGTCCCTACAATGAGCAGTTCTTC
CDR3 protein: CASSLDRGCPYNEQFF

CDR3 length: 11
clone size: .
J gene: TRBJ2-1
D gene: .
V gene: TRBV7-3
CDR3 DNA: TGTGCCAGCAGCTTGGGTTTTGAGCAGTTCTTC
CDR3 protein: CASSLGFEQFF

CDR3 length: 16
clone size: once
J gene: TRBJ2-3
D gene: TRBD2
V gene: TRBV2
CDR3 DNA: TGTGCCAGCGGGACTAGCGGAGTTCTTGTGACAGATACGCAGTATTTT
CDR3 protein: CASGTSGVLVTDTQYF